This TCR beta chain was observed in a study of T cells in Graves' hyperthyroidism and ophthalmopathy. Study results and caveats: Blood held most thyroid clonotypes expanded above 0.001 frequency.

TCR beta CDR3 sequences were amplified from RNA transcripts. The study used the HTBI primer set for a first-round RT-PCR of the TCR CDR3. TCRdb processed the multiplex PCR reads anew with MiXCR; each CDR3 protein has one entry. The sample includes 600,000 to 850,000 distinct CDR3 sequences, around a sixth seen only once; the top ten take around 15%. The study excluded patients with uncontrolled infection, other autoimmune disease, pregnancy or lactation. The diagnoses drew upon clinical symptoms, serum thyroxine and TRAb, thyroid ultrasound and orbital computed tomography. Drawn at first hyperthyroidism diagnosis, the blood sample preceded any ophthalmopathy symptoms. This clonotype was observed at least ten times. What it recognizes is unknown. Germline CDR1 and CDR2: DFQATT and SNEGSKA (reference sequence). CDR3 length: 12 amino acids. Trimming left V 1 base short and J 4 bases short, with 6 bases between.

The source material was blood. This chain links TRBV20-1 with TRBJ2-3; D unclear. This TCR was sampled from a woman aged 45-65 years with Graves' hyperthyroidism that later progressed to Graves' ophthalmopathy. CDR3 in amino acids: CSARAPPDTQYF. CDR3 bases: TGCAGTGCTAGAGCGCCCCCAGATACGCAGTATTTT.